This TCR beta chain was obtained from a study of metastatic and nonmetastatic thyroid tumors. TCRdb reprocessed the PCR reads via MiXCR. The top ten hold approximately 3.1% of the sample, which has roughly 48,000 clones, approximately 17% seen once. Patients were all untreated before their thyroid surgery. This clone was detected many times. The ends lost 5 bases at V and 7 bases at J; junction bases unmatched: 8. The CDR3 is made up of 14 amino acids. Looked up from germline, CDR1 is SGHVS and CDR2 is FQNEAQ. This TCR came from a female donor with papillary thyroid cancer or a benign thyroid nodule (not recorded which). Some clones in this sample may be carry-over from other donors' samples. What was sequenced was blood. This rearrangement joins TRBV7-8 to TRBJ1-1, with 9 positions matching TRBD1. For the CDR3, the DNA is TGTGCCAGCAGCACCTACAGGGGGCCAAATGAAGCTTTCTTT. It yields the protein CASSTYRGPNEAFF. The complete variable domain, with remaining parts taken from reference TRBV7-8 and TRBJ1-1, reads GAGVSQSPRYKVAKRGQDVALRCDPISGHVSLFWYQQALGQGPEFLTYFQNEAQLDKSGLPSDRFFAERPEGSVSTLKIQRTQQEDSAVYLCASSTYRGPNEAFFGQGTRLTVV.